This T cell receptor (beta chain) was recorded in a study of blood T cells in healthy people across ages. General study points: Roughly linearly, TCR beta diversity per million T cells fell as age increased. Naive CD4+ cells and diversity were both higher in long-lived donors than in aged donors.

Aged roughly 6 to 90, donors were systemically healthy Caucasians from Russia. Details on this clonotype: Its antigen is not identified.

Germline V gene data show CDR1 as SGHAT and CDR2 as FQNNGV. Trimming took 6 bases from V and 4 from J; bases not matched to a gene: 7. CDR3 length: 14 amino acids. The authors ran a second PCR of 7 to 11 cycles using a sample-barcoded 5' primer and a J-beta primer mix. Tags on each cDNA molecule came from a template-switch adaptor with 12 random nucleotides. Using its own MiXCR run on the 5' RACE reads, TCRdb lists one record per CDR3 protein. The sample consists of around 990,000 distinct CDR3 sequences, 35% to 40% of them appearing once. V is TRBV11-2 and J is TRBJ1-2; 8 nucleotides align to TRBD1. This receptor was obtained from a man aged 18 to 29 in good health. Sample: blood. The CDR3 sequence: CASRQGGGSYGYTF. The CDR3 nucleotides are TGTGCCAGCAGACAGGGGGGTGGAAGCTATGGCTACACCTTC.